Each of the 26 T cell receptor beta chains below was sequenced from the same sample in a study of T cell changes during pregnancy in multiple sclerosis. Assay used: immunoSEQ multiplex PCR; TCRdb lists only in-frame clones, some missing. The sample has approximately 9,300 clones, approximately 83% seen once. The material was CD8+ T cells from peripheral blood mononuclear cells, obtained in the third trimester of pregnancy. The receptors were gathered from a female donor in good health, enrolled as a control in a pregnancy study.

By frequency in the sample, this clone is medium-sized. The rearrangement uses TRBV6-4 and TRBJ2-2, with a possible D match to TRBD2 (7 bases). This CDR3 has 16 amino acids. Trimming left V 3 bases short and J 4 bases short, with 15 bases between. Germline values: CDR1 MRHNA, CDR2 SNTAGT. CDR3 bases: TGTGCCAGCAGTGAGGCGGCGGGGGCCCTCACCGGGGAGCTGTTTTTT. This translates into CASSEAAGALTGELFF.

The gene calls are TRBV19 and TRBJ2-2; the match to TRBD1 covers 7 bases. The CDR3 has 15 amino acids. Germline V gene lookup returns CDR1 LNHDA and CDR2 SQIVND (reference sequence). V lost 5 bases, J lost 0 bases, and 3 bases stayed unmatched. The CDR3 loop reads CASSGQGANTGELFF. Here the CDR3 DNA reads TGTGCCAGTAGTGGCCAGGGGGCGAACACCGGGGAGCTGTTTTTT.

V gene TRBV6-1 combines with J gene TRBJ2-3; possible D gene TRBD2, 6 bases. The CDR3 extends over 15 amino acids. V lost 5 bases and J lost 2, with 14 bases in between. From germline, CDR1 is MNHNS and CDR2 SASEGT. CDR3 DNA sequence: TGTGCCAGCAGTATGGGCGGGGCCCCCACAGATACGCAGTATTTT. Its protein is CASSMGGAPTDTQYF.

This clone was seen more than once but under ten times. This rearrangement joins TRBV6-1 to TRBJ2-1, with D perhaps TRBD2 (5 bases). Germline-derived CDR1 and CDR2 are MNHNS and SASEGT. Trimming removed 2 bases at V and 7 bases at J, with 15 bases between. The length of the CDR3 is 15 residues. CDR3 in amino acids: CASSEKDSPPNEQFF. The CDR3 DNA follows: TGTGCCAGCAGTGAAAAGGACTCCCCTCCAAATGAGCAGTTCTTC.

The chain combines TRBV9 with TRBJ2-7; 7 bases map to TRBD2. Trimming took 1 base from V and 5 from J; bases not matched to a gene: 9. The V gene's germline CDR1 is SGDLS and CDR2 YYNGEE. CDR3 length: 15 residues. This CDR3 reads CASSVTGGYGHEQYF. The CDR3 DNA reads TGTGCCAGCAGCGTAACCGGGGGGTACGGGCACGAGCAGTACTTC.

The V gene is TRBV7-9, the J gene TRBJ2-7; D is unclear. Germline V CDR1 and CDR2: SEHNR, FQNEAQ (reference sequence). This CDR3 spans 15 amino acids. V was pared by 4 bases and J by 2 bases, with 15 bases between. CDR3 sequence (DNA): TGTGCCAGCAGCTCTCCGTCGGGTCCTACCTACGAGCAGTACTTC. Translating it yields CASSSPSGPTYEQYF.

V is TRBV15 and J is TRBJ1-2; TRBD1 aligns across 10 bases. This CDR3 region has 13 residues. After removal of 5 bases from V and 5 bases from J, the junction contained 2 bases not matched to a gene. The germline CDR1 and CDR2 sequences are LNHNV and YYDKDF (reference sequence). Here the CDR3 reads CATSPGQGYGYTF. CDR3 sequence (DNA): TGTGCCACCAGCCCGGGACAGGGGTATGGCTACACCTTC.

As for this clone: The junction and the germline gene differ at one end; a read error may be behind it. This CDR3 is also generated by other DNA sequences in the sample. The chain has TRBV7-7 and TRBJ2-2, with no clear D. This CDR3 region has 12 residues. Germline-derived CDR1 and CDR2 are SSHAT and FNYEAQ (reference sequence). This chain's CDR3 is CASSLNSGELFF. The DNA of the CDR3 is TGTGCTAGCAGCTTAAACTCCGGGGAGCTGTTTTTT.

CDR3 sequence: CASSVVGTGPLSGANVLTF. DNA of the CDR3: TGTGCCAGCAGCGTAGTTGGGACAGGGCCCCTCTCTGGGGCCAACGTCCTGACTTTC. This sequence joins TRBV9 and TRBJ2-6, with 9 bases matching TRBD1. Germline values: CDR1 SGDLS, CDR2 YYNGEE. There are 19 residues in the CDR3. After removal of 0 bases from V and 0 bases from J, the junction contained 7 bases not matched to a gene.

CDR3 DNA sequence: TGTGCCAGCAGTGAAGCGATGGGGGGTAATGAAAAACTGTTTTTT. It yields the protein CASSEAMGGNEKLFF. This chain uses TRBV6-1 with TRBJ1-4, with D possibly matching TRBD1 (5 bases). Trimming took off 0 bases at V and 4 bases at J, with 9 bases between the two ends. Per germline, CDR1 MNHNS and CDR2 SASEGT. The CDR3 has 15 amino acids.

The gene calls are TRBV30 and TRBJ2-1; tentative D call: TRBD2 (7 bases). The CDR3 spans 13 residues. The V gene's germline CDR1 is GTSNPN and CDR2 SVGIG (reference sequence). The V end was cut by 0 bases, the J end by 9 bases, with 12 bases between. The CDR3 loop reads CAWSVGGGGEQFF. For the CDR3, the DNA is TGTGCCTGGAGTGTGGGAGGGGGTGGTGAGCAGTTCTTC.

This clone has just one count. The chain joins TRBV5-6 to TRBJ2-3; TRBD2 might be the D (7 bases). Germline V gene data show CDR1 as SGHDT and CDR2 as YYEEEE. The CDR3 has 18 amino acids. The germline V and J ends were trimmed by 5 bases and 4 bases, with 26 bases remaining between them. The CDR3 region is CASSPGGGGLVPADTQYF. In DNA, the CDR3 is TGTGCCAGCAGTCCTGGGGGAGGGGGACTTGTTCCGGCAGATACGCAGTATTTT.

The chain couples TRBV7-9 to TRBJ1-1, with 11 bases lining up with TRBD1. This CDR3 contains 15 residues. Germline V gives CDR1 SEHNR, CDR2 FQNEAQ (reference sequence). J gave up 11 bases and V 5 bases, and 13 bases lay outside the gene matches. CDR3 DNA: TGTGCCAGCAGCCAAACCGGGACAGGGGGGTGGGATGCTTTCTTT. It codes for CASSQTGTGGWDAFF.

The J gene is TRBJ1-3, the V gene TRBV11-2; the D gene is possibly TRBD1 (5 bases). Germline V gene lookup returns CDR1 SGHAT and CDR2 FQNNGV. The CDR3 has 17 amino acids. The V and J ends lost 5 bases and 4 bases respectively, with 21 bases between them. CDR3 in amino acids: CASSPSAGGRGGNTIYF. For the CDR3, the DNA is TGTGCCAGCAGCCCATCTGCGGGAGGGAGGGGAGGAAACACCATATATTTT.

The genes are TRBV9 and TRBJ1-2; TRBD1 agrees at 7 bases. The CDR3 has 14 amino acids. The V and J ends lost 2 bases and 5 bases, in that order; junction bases with no gene match: 6. Per the germline V gene, CDR1 is SGDLS and CDR2 is YYNGEE. The CDR3 nucleotides read TGTGCCAGCAGCGTTGCAGGGACAGAGTATGGCTACACCTTC. Protein sequence: CASSVAGTEYGYTF.

The gene calls are TRBV4-2 and TRBJ2-2, with 7 bases aligning to TRBD2. This CDR3 is 15 amino acids long. Trimming took 3 bases from V and 7 from J; bases not matched to a gene: 8. CDR1 and CDR2 from the germline V gene are LGHNA and YNFKEQ. CDR3 bases: TGTGCCAGCAGCCATGGCGGGAGTGATGTCGGGGAGCTGTTTTTT. This sequence encodes CASSHGGSDVGELFF.

V usage is TRBV27 and J usage is TRBJ1-1; D may be TRBD1 (6 bases). The V end was cut by 7 bases, the J end by 7 bases, with 13 bases between. This CDR3 comprises 12 residues. Per the germline V gene, CDR1 is MNHEY and CDR2 is SMNVEV (reference sequence). The CDR3 here is CASTSGQREAFF. The CDR3 DNA sequence: TGTGCCAGCACCTCCGGACAGCGTGAAGCTTTCTTT.

J is TRBJ1-1 and V is TRBV9; TRBD1 is a possible D gene (6 bases). V was shortened by 0 bases and J by 1 base, with 10 bases between the two germline ends. CDR3 length: 15 residues. Germline lookup yields CDR1 SGDLS and CDR2 YYNGEE. This chain's CDR3 is CASSVEQQGNTEAFF. The DNA for the CDR3 is TGTGCCAGCAGCGTAGAGCAACAGGGGAACACTGAAGCTTTCTTT.

The chain recombines TRBV4-2 with TRBJ2-7; weak D call: TRBD2 (7 bases). V gave up 0 bases and J gave up 4 bases, with 13 bases separating them. CDR1 and CDR2 (germline): LGHNA, YNFKEQ. The CDR3 has 15 residues. CDR3: CASSQEEGGPYEQYF. The CDR3 DNA follows: TGTGCCAGCAGCCAAGAGGAGGGGGGGCCGTACGAGCAGTACTTC.

This sequence joins TRBV6-1 and TRBJ1-2; unclear D gene. The V gene lost 4 bases and the J gene lost 6 bases, with 15 bases spanning the gap. The germline CDR1 and CDR2 sequences are MNHNS and SASEGT. The CDR3 runs to 14 residues. The CDR3 DNA sequence: TGTGCCAGCAGTGGAGCGCGGTATGGCCATGGCTACACCTTC. This gives the protein CASSGARYGHGYTF.

The chain employs TRBV7-2 and TRBJ2-7, with TRBD1 identical over 7 bases. The CDR3 consists of 15 residues. In germline, CDR1 is SGHTA, CDR2 FQGNSA. The V and J ends lost 5 bases and 4 bases, in that order; junction bases with no gene match: 11. The CDR3 DNA reads as TGTGCCAGCAGCCCCTTAACCGGGACAGAGTACGAGCAGTACTTC. It is translated as CASSPLTGTEYEQYF. Full variable domain (outside the CDR3, taken from reference TRBV7-2 and TRBJ2-7): GAGVSQSPSNKVTEKGKDVELRCDPISGHTALYWYRQSLGQGLEFLIYFQGNSAPDKSGLPSDRFSAERTGGSVSTLTIQRTQQEDSAVYLCASSPLTGTEYEQYFGPGTRLTVT.

This clone was seen more than once but under ten times. The chain links TRBV11-3 to TRBJ2-7; unclear D gene. V was cut by 5 bases and J by 3 bases, with 20 bases left in between. Germline assignment: CDR1 SGHNT and CDR2 YENEEA. CDR3 length: 16 amino acids. The chain's CDR3 is CASSPPQSPLCYEQYF. As DNA, the CDR3 is TGTGCCAGCAGCCCCCCTCAGTCTCCCCTCTGCTACGAGCAGTACTTC. The full variable domain, with the rest looked up from reference TRBV11-3 and TRBJ2-7, is EAGVVQSPRYKIIEKKQPVAFWCNPISGHNTLYWYLQNLGQGPELLIRYENEEAVDDSQLPKDRFSAERLKGVDSTLKIQPAELGDSAVYLCASSPPQSPLCYEQYFGPGTRLTVT.

Remarks on this clone: The same CDR3 can be traced to other DNA sequences in this sample. V usage is TRBV5-6 and J usage is TRBJ1-1; D is undetermined. The germline V gene has CDR1 SGHDT and CDR2 YYEEEE. The V and J ends lost 0 bases and 1 base respectively, with 10 bases between them. The CDR3 loop spans 15 amino acids. In DNA, the CDR3 is TGTGCCAGCAGCTTGGCCAACCGGGAGAACACTGAAGCTTTCTTT. It specifies CASSLANRENTEAFF.

This chain joins TRBV7-9 and TRBJ2-5; the match to TRBD2 covers 8 bases. The CDR3 extends over 14 amino acids. The germline V gene encodes CDR1 SEHNR and CDR2 FQNEAQ (reference sequence). Unmatched junction bases numbered 5, after V lost 4 bases and J lost 4 bases. The CDR3 protein is CASSSGGGSETQYF. DNA for the CDR3: TGTGCCAGCAGCTCCGGGGGGGGGTCAGAGACCCAGTACTTC.

The V call is TRBV14, the J call TRBJ2-2, with a possible D match to TRBD2 (6 bases). Germline V gene lookup returns CDR1 SGHDN and CDR2 FVKESK. The V gene lost 2 bases and the J gene lost 7 bases, with 11 bases spanning the gap. This CDR3 is 14 amino acids long. CDR3 DNA: TGTGCCAGCAGCCAAACTAGCCAAGGCGGGGAGCTGTTTTTT. Encoded protein: CASSQTSQGGELFF.

V and J are TRBV7-2 and TRBJ1-2; 9 nucleotides agree with TRBD1. The CDR3 spans 14 residues. CDR1 SGHTA and CDR2 FQGNSA come from the germline V gene. The V and J ends lost 3 bases and 7 bases, in that order; junction bases with no gene match: 6. The CDR3 reads CASSFGTGSVGYTF. The DNA for the CDR3 is TGTGCCAGCAGCTTCGGGACAGGGTCCGTTGGCTACACCTTC.